These 32 T cell receptor beta chains were sequenced from one sample in a study of blood T cell repertoires in COVID-19 (dated by TCRdb to 2019 to 2021). Libraries were built with the immunoSEQ multiplex PCR assay. In TCRdb, the immuneACCESS table is reduced to in-frame sequences with V and J assigned. These tables do not hold every clone; where another copy was compared, an unresolved V gene accounts for under half, and the others remain unexplained. The table for this sample lists around 190,000 clones; 70% to 90% of them were counted only once. Around 4.8% of the sample comes from the top ten. The sample consisted of peripheral blood. The receptors come from a human donor in a cohort sampled during active COVID-19.

V gene TRBV10-2 combines with J gene TRBJ1-2; tentatively, D is TRBD1 (5 bases). Trimming took 0 bases from V and 2 from J, leaving 7 bases between them. Looked up from germline, CDR1 is WSHSY and CDR2 is SAAADI. The CDR3 runs 14 residues. CDR3 bases: TGCGCCAGCAGTGAGTCGGGGCCCAACTATGGCTACACCTTC. It specifies CASSESGPNYGYTF.

The genes are TRBV7-9 and TRBJ2-1; the D gene is possibly TRBD1 (5 bases). V lost 1 base to trimming and J lost 4 bases, with 8 bases between them. The CDR3 covers 14 residues. The germline V gene encodes CDR1 SEHNR and CDR2 FQNEAQ (reference sequence). CDR3 amino acids: CASSLGQTYNEQFF. CDR3 bases: TGTGCCAGCAGCTTAGGACAGACATACAATGAGCAGTTCTTC.

The gene calls are TRBV11-3 and TRBJ2-3, with a tentative D call TRBD2 (5 bases). Germline V gives CDR1 SGHNT, CDR2 YENEEA. The ends were cut back, 3 bases at V and 6 bases at J, with 10 bases in the middle. The CDR3 is made up of 13 amino acids. The CDR3 DNA reads TGTGCCAGCAGCTTGACTCGAGGGGATACGCAGTATTTT. Translating it yields CASSLTRGDTQYF.

The V gene is TRBV28, the J gene TRBJ2-3; D call uncertain. Trimming stripped 5 bases from V and 6 bases from J, with 18 bases between. This CDR3 spans 15 amino acids. The V gene's germline CDR1 is MDHEN and CDR2 SYDVKM. DNA for the CDR3: TGTGCCAGCAGTCCCCTACACCCCCTGGAGGATACGCAGTATTTT. Its translation is CASSPLHPLEDTQYF. Complete variable domain (other parts from reference TRBV28 and TRBJ2-3): DVKVTQSSRYLVKRTGEKVFLECVQDMDHENMFWYRQDPGLGLRLIYFSYDVKMKEKGDIPEGYSVSREKKERFSLILESASTNQTSMYLCASSPLHPLEDTQYFGPGTRLTVL.

This clone was counted once. The chain employs TRBV28 and TRBJ2-7; 7 nucleotides agree with TRBD1. Germline values: CDR1 MDHEN, CDR2 SYDVKM. CDR3 length equals 14 residues. Trimming took 6 bases from V and 5 from J; bases not matched to a gene: 10. The CDR3 spells CASSPPDRANEQYF. DNA for the CDR3: TGTGCCAGCAGCCCACCCGACAGGGCCAACGAGCAGTACTTC. The whole variable domain, remainder taken from reference TRBV28 and TRBJ2-7, is DVKVTQSSRYLVKRTGEKVFLECVQDMDHENMFWYRQDPGLGLRLIYFSYDVKMKEKGDIPEGYSVSREKKERFSLILESASTNQTSMYLCASSPPDRANEQYFGPGTRLTVT.

This clone occurred many times. The chain employs TRBV5-1 and TRBJ1-1, with TRBD1 matching 8 bases. Germline V lookup: CDR1 SGHRS, CDR2 YFSETQ. J gave up 11 bases and V 4 bases, and 7 bases lay outside the gene matches. The CDR3 has 12 amino acids. The CDR3, as DNA: TGCGCCAGCAGCGCAGGACAGGGATGGGCTTTCTTT. Encoded protein: CASSAGQGWAFF.

Concerning this clone: At one end the junction does not follow the germline gene, possibly because of a read error. V and J are TRBV6-2 or TRBV6-3 and TRBJ2-7; TRBD2 matches at 8 bases. The CDR3 is 18 amino acids. In germline, CDR1 is MNHEY, CDR2 SVGEGT. The CDR3 DNA follows: TGTGCCAGCAGTTACTCGTCACGGGAGGGCATGGTCACCTACGTGCAGTACTTC. It specifies CASSYSSREGMVTYVQYF.

This chain joins TRBV18 and TRBJ2-7; TRBD2 matches at 13 bases. The CDR3 is made up of 15 amino acids. The trim removed 3 bases at V and 3 bases at J, leaving 2 bases unmatched. Germline values: CDR1 KGHSH, CDR2 LQKENI. The CDR3 DNA is TGTGCCAGCTCACCCGGGACTAGCGGGGTCTACGAGCAGTACTTC. Its translation: CASSPGTSGVYEQYF.

This clone came up a few times. The chain combines TRBV5-1 with TRBJ1-6, with 7 bases identical to TRBD1. After removal of 0 bases from V and 10 bases from J, the junction contained 4 bases not matched to a gene. Per germline, CDR1 SGHRS and CDR2 YFSETQ. The CDR3 extends over 14 amino acids. For the CDR3, the DNA is TGCGCCAGCAGCTTGGAAACAGGGGCCTCACCCCTCCACTTT. This codes for CASSLETGASPLHF.

In this sample, this clone turned up once. The chain recombines TRBV4-2 with TRBJ2-4; D might be TRBD2 (6 bases). The CDR3 extends over 17 amino acids. Trimming removed 2 bases from V and 0 bases from J, with 14 bases in between. The germline V gene encodes CDR1 LGHNA and CDR2 YNFKEQ. CDR3: CASSQSGGMGAKNIQYF. CDR3 DNA sequence: TGTGCCAGCAGCCAATCAGGCGGGATGGGAGCCAAAAACATTCAGTACTTC.

The chain combines TRBV2 with TRBJ2-1, with TRBD2 matching 13 bases. CDR1 is SNHLY and CDR2 is FYNNEI in the germline V gene. This CDR3 region has 15 residues. J lost 7 bases, V lost 6 bases, and 6 bases had no gene match. The CDR3 reads CASRGTSGIINEQFF. The CDR3 nucleotides read TGTGCCAGCAGGGGGACTAGCGGGATAATTAATGAGCAGTTCTTC.

The chain links TRBV4-3 to TRBJ2-6, with D hard to call. The CDR3 length is 16 residues. The ends were cut back, 0 bases at V and 0 bases at J, with 6 bases in the middle. Germline V lookup: CDR1 LGHNA, CDR2 YSLEER. The CDR3 nucleotides read TGCGCCAGCAGCCAAGATACAAACTCTGGGGCCAACGTCCTGACTTTC. It yields the protein CASSQDTNSGANVLTF.

This chain joins TRBV4-2 and TRBJ2-7; D is possibly TRBD1 (7 bases). Germline values: CDR1 LGHNA, CDR2 YNFKEQ. The CDR3 is made up of 14 amino acids. Trimming pared 4 bases from V and 4 bases from J, leaving 14 bases between. The CDR3 loop reads CASSPGDSGYEQYF. As DNA, the CDR3 is TGTGCCAGCAGCCCGGGGGACAGCGGTTACGAGCAGTACTTC.

The chain has TRBV6-4 and TRBJ2-2; D gene uncertain. The CDR3 contains 14 residues. V lost 0 bases, J lost 7 bases, and 9 bases lay in between. Per germline, CDR1 MRHNA and CDR2 SNTAGT. CDR3: CASSDSSVVGELFF. The CDR3 coding sequence is TGTGCCAGCAGTGACTCATCTGTTGTCGGGGAGCTGTTTTTT.

In DNA, the CDR3 is TGTGCCAGCAGCTTGGTTCCGGGACAGGGGGAAACAGATACGCAGTATTTT. Its translation is CASSLVPGQGETDTQYF. This rearrangement joins TRBV5-6 to TRBJ2-3, with TRBD1 matching 11 bases. The CDR3 is made up of 17 amino acids. Looked up from germline, CDR1 is SGHDT and CDR2 is YYEEEE. J lost 3 bases, V lost 0 bases, and 6 bases had no gene match.

This clone was picked up a small number of times. The J gene is TRBJ1-6, the V gene TRBV7-2, with a tentative D call TRBD1 (5 bases). This CDR3 contains 14 residues. The ends were cut back, 5 bases at V and 10 bases at J, with 15 bases in the middle. From germline, CDR1 is SGHTA and CDR2 FQGNSA. This CDR3 is CASSPRGGGSPLHF. The CDR3 DNA reads as TGTGCCAGCAGCCCCCGGGGGGGTGGGTCACCCCTCCACTTT.

The chain uses TRBV2 and TRBJ1-5, with D uncertain. The CDR3 covers 14 residues. Germline assignment: CDR1 SNHLY and CDR2 FYNNEI. Between the trimmed V and J ends, which lost 3 bases and 7 bases, there was a span of 13 bases. The CDR3 protein is CASSDEGRQQPQHF. The DNA of the CDR3 is TGTGCCAGCAGTGATGAGGGTAGGCAGCAGCCCCAGCATTTT.

The V and J genes are TRBV27 and TRBJ2-1, with TRBD2 as a possible D gene (6 bases). CDR1 MNHEY and CDR2 SMNVEV come from the germline V gene (reference sequence). Trimming stripped 5 bases from V and 1 base from J, with 18 bases between. This CDR3 is built from 17 residues. The CDR3 loop is CASSLRRLVDSYNEQFF. As DNA, the CDR3 is TGTGCCAGCAGTCTTAGAAGACTAGTCGATTCCTACAATGAGCAGTTCTTC.

V is TRBV15 and J is TRBJ2-1, with D perhaps TRBD2 (6 bases). Germline V CDR1 and CDR2: LNHNV, YYDKDF (reference sequence). Trimming pared 0 bases from V and 3 bases from J, leaving 12 bases between. The CDR3 spans 16 residues. CDR3 loop: CATSREKRVYYNEQFF. DNA for the CDR3: TGTGCCACCAGCAGAGAAAAGCGGGTCTACTACAATGAGCAGTTCTTC. The full variable domain, completed using reference TRBV15 and TRBJ2-1, is DAMVIQNPRYQVTQFGKPVTLSCSQTLNHNVMYWYQQKSSQAPKLLFHYYDKDFNNEADTPDNFQSRRPNTSFCFLDIRSPGLGDTAMYLCATSREKRVYYNEQFFGPGTRLTVL.

The chain combines TRBV7-2 with TRBJ2-3, with 9 bases lining up with TRBD1. The ends lost 5 bases at V and 3 bases at J; junction bases unmatched: 9. The CDR3 extends over 16 amino acids. Germline V gives CDR1 SGHTA, CDR2 FQGNSA. The DNA for the CDR3 is TGTGCCAGCAGCCAGTCGGGACAGGGAGCAACAGATACGCAGTATTTT. Protein product: CASSQSGQGATDTQYF.

The J gene is TRBJ2-3, the V gene TRBV6-2 or TRBV6-3, with TRBD2 identical over 10 bases. The germline V gene has CDR1 MNHEY and CDR2 SVGEGT. The CDR3 runs 17 residues. V was pared by 2 bases and J by 4 bases, with 9 bases of the junction left unmatched. This CDR3 reads CASSYLLAGDSADTQYF. The CDR3 DNA sequence: TGTGCCAGCAGTTACCTTCTAGCGGGAGATTCGGCAGATACGCAGTATTTT.

The chain links TRBV7-8 to TRBJ1-1, with 7 bases that match TRBD1. The V segment lost 3 bases and the J segment 0 bases; nucleotides outside the gene matches: 4. Germline loops: CDR1 SGHVS, CDR2 FQNEAQ. The CDR3 is 15 residues long. CDR3 bases: TGTGCCAGCAGCTTGGCAGGGGGGATGAACACTGAAGCTTTCTTT. Translated, it gives CASSLAGGMNTEAFF.

This chain uses TRBV27 with TRBJ2-5, with 7 bases fitting TRBD1. The CDR3 has 15 amino acids. Germline V lookup: CDR1 MNHEY, CDR2 SMNVEV (reference sequence). J lost 9 bases, V lost 6 bases, and 16 bases had no gene match. CDR3 nucleotide sequence: TGTGCCAGCAGGCCACCGGGACAGCTGATAGGGGCCCAGTACTTC. This encodes CASRPPGQLIGAQYF.

V is TRBV28 and J is TRBJ2-3, with D perhaps matching TRBD1 (6 bases). Germline lookup yields CDR1 MDHEN and CDR2 SYDVKM. V was cut by 5 bases and J by 2 bases, with 14 bases left in between. CDR3 size: 15 residues. DNA for the CDR3: TGTGCCAGCAGTCCAAGGGGACACCTCACAGATACGCAGTATTTT. Protein product: CASSPRGHLTDTQYF.

V and J are TRBV6-2 or TRBV6-3 and TRBJ2-6; 9 nucleotides line up with TRBD2. V shed 2 bases, J shed 2 bases, and the junction held 10 bases outside the gene matches. The CDR3 has 19 residues. Germline V CDR1 and CDR2: MNHEY, SVGEGT. The CDR3 DNA reads TGTGCCAGCAGTTACCCCAGGCGGGGGGGGCTAGCTGGGGCCAACGTCCTGACTTTC. Its translation is CASSYPRRGGLAGANVLTF.

The chain recombines TRBV5-1 with TRBJ2-2; 8 bases agree with TRBD1. The CDR3 consists of 15 residues. Germline V gene sequence: CDR1 SGHRS, CDR2 YFSETQ. After removal of 2 bases from V and 5 bases from J, the junction contained 5 bases not matched to a gene. For the CDR3, the DNA is TGCGCCAGCAGCTTACAGGGGGGAAGGACCGGGGAGCTGTTTTTT. It codes for CASSLQGGRTGELFF.

This clone has a handful of counts. The gene calls are TRBV6-2 or TRBV6-3 and TRBJ1-1; D is unresolved. Per the germline V gene, CDR1 is MNHEY and CDR2 is SVGEGT. Trimming stripped 3 bases from V and 4 bases from J, with 9 bases between. The CDR3 runs 13 residues. CDR3: CASSYGLGTEAFF. The CDR3 region has the DNA TGTGCCAGCAGTTATGGGCTGGGCACTGAAGCTTTCTTT.

The CDR3: CASSQDEDTRDEQYF. The CDR3, as DNA: TGCGCCAGCAGCCAAGATGAGGATACTAGGGACGAGCAGTACTTC. The chain combines TRBV4-3 with TRBJ2-7, with D possibly matching TRBD2 (5 bases). This CDR3 is 15 amino acids long. Deletions cut 0 bases from V and 5 bases from J, with 14 bases between. Looked up from germline, CDR1 is LGHNA and CDR2 is YSLEER.

V usage is TRBV19 and J usage is TRBJ2-6; TRBD1 aligns across 9 bases. Trimming at V came to 4 bases and at J to 0 bases, leaving 13 bases not matched to a gene. CDR1 and CDR2 (germline): LNHDA, SQIVND (reference sequence). The CDR3 runs 20 residues. This CDR3 reads CASSTTGGAALRSGANVLTF. The CDR3 DNA sequence: TGTGCCAGTAGTACCACAGGGGGCGCAGCCCTCCGCTCTGGGGCCAACGTCCTGACTTTC.

The chain employs TRBV19 and TRBJ1-2, with TRBD1 matching over 8 bases. This CDR3 spans 15 amino acids. Germline CDR1 LNHDA, CDR2 SQIVND (reference sequence). Trimming removed 3 bases from V and 4 bases from J; junction bases left unmatched: 7. The CDR3: CASSMATGVVYGYTF. The CDR3, as DNA: TGTGCCAGTAGTATGGCGACAGGGGTCGTCTATGGCTACACCTTC.

The chain joins TRBV4-2 to TRBJ1-2; unclear D gene. The CDR3 length is 13 residues. V was shortened by 4 bases and J by 8 bases, with 14 bases between the two germline ends. Germline values: CDR1 LGHNA, CDR2 YNFKEQ. DNA for the CDR3: TGTGCCAGCAGCCCTACTGGTAGTCGGGGCTACACCTTC. It encodes CASSPTGSRGYTF.

The J gene is TRBJ2-7, the V gene TRBV27; TRBD1 matches 8 bases. V shed 4 bases, J shed 0 bases, and the junction held 2 bases outside the gene matches. CDR3 length: 14 amino acids. CDR1 MNHEY and CDR2 SMNVEV come from the germline V gene (reference sequence). The DNA of the CDR3 is TGTGCCAGCAGTTGGACAGGGCTCTCCTACGAGCAGTACTTC. Translating gives CASSWTGLSYEQYF.